Described below is a single T cell receptor beta chain sequence and its context. What antigen it recognizes has not been identified. Per-nucleotide qualities are absent, and no much larger clonotype sits a single base away. Thawed unstimulated PBMCs were stained for CD3, CD4 and CD8 and FACS-sorted into CD3+CD4+ and CD3+CD8+ populations. All 8 studied subjects were randomized to immunosuppression withdrawal. The Qiagen DNeasy Blood and Tissue Kit was used to isolate genomic DNA. High-throughput TCRbeta CDR3 sequencing of frozen genomic DNA was performed by immunoSEQ, including PCR amplification, mapping, bias correction and internal controls. The authors' analysis ran thus. Only productive rearrangements were retained, and each unique TCRbeta sequence was defined by its CDR3 nucleotide sequence together with its V and J gene. Donor-reactive sequences required at least 5-fold expansion in CFSE-low cells versus unstimulated pre-transplant cells and at least 0.01% frequency. To ensure at least 90% detection power, minimum frequency thresholds were set for each subject based on that subject's lowest-template unstimulated sample. Jensen-Shannon divergence between the top 1000 TCRbeta sequences post- versus pre-transplant served as the measure of repertoire turnover. Two-sided Fisher's exact tests were used to test for changes in the detection of donor-reactive sequences. In TCRdb, the immuneACCESS table is reduced to in-frame sequences with V and J assigned. These tables do not hold every clone; where another copy was compared, an unresolved V gene accounts for under half, and the others remain unexplained. That table gives V, J and clone size, and the DNA gave D and trimming. This sample holds around 77,000 clones; about four fifths were observed only once. In total, the top ten clones hold approximately 0.77% of the sample.

This specimen comes from a study of T cell clones after liver transplantation (dated by TCRdb to the late 2010s). About the full investigation: The samples were obtained from ITN030ST, a randomized trial that attempted immunosuppression withdrawal within 2 years after liver transplantation. Donor-reactive T cell clones were identified by TCRbeta sequencing following a pre-transplant mixed lymphocyte reaction and were subsequently tracked in post-transplant blood. Third party-reactive TCRbeta sequences were also identified from pre-transplant MLRs to serve as an antigen-independent comparator for donor-reactive sequences. Three of the eight recipients were HCV-positive; the others were transplanted for non-autoimmune, non-viral indications. Until randomization at 12-24 months post-transplant, subjects were given standard immunosuppression, with no induction therapy. To count as tolerant, a recipient had to stay completely off immunosuppression for at least one year without liver enzymes climbing beyond twice the upper limit of normal. Blood samples were taken pre-transplant, pre-randomization before withdrawal, and post-randomization after full withdrawal or failed withdrawal. The studied cohort comprised 8 liver transplant recipients, 3 classified as tolerant and 5 as non-tolerant.

Between the V and J ends, shortened by 6 bases and 8 bases respectively, the junction contains 8 bases. The CDR3 spans 11 residues, from the cysteine through the phenylalanine. This entry keeps only the CDR3 DNA: 33 bases, framed from base 1. Looking up the germline V gene yields CDR1 WSHSY and CDR2 SAAADI. Beyond this particular receptor, the publication reports: Since no allograft tissue specimens were available, donor-reactive T cells may have migrated into the graft instead of being deleted. When repertoire turnover was accounted for, significantly reduced detection of donor-reactive sequences was found in 7 of 8 subjects for CD4 and in 8 of 8 subjects for CD8. In two subjects, low numbers of available donor cells limited the measurable donor-reactive repertoire. Circulating donor-reactive CD4 TCRbeta sequences fell significantly post-transplant in most of the 8 subjects, irrespective of tolerance or HCV status. The decline in donor-reactive sequences exceeded the decline in third party-reactive sequences, suggesting partial antigen-specific deletion that was unrelated to withdrawal success. The conclusions were considered preliminary, being limited by small, heterogeneous patient numbers and non-standardized post-transplant time points.

Here the sequenced sample was CD4+ T cells from blood, taken 12 months after liver transplant. The sequence came from a human patient who received a liver transplant. Donor T cells from the graft may be present among the T cells after a transplant. This receptor chain uses TRBV10-2 and TRBJ2-1; the D gene is unclear. The CDR3: CASRGRDEQFF. The sequence in DNA is TGCGCCAGCAGGGGTAGGGATGAGCAGTTCTTC.